This entry lists 18 T cell receptor beta chains sequenced from one sample in a study of graft-versus-host responses after intestinal transplantation (dated by TCRdb to the early 2020s). Library generation was performed with the immunoSEQ multiplex PCR assay. TCRdb took this table from immuneACCESS and kept in-frame rearrangements with V and J called. Such tables lack part of the clones; where checked against another copy, unresolved V genes explain under half of the gap, and the rest is unexplained. This sample is represented by over 20,000 clones; approximately 92% of them were singletons. The leading ten clones occupy approximately 4.9% of the sample. The sequences come from PBMCs, collected 65 to 70 days after intestinal transplantation. The receptors were gathered from a human patient who received an intestinal transplant, so some T cells may come from the graft donor.

The V call is TRBV5-6, the J call TRBJ1-3, with 9 bases fitting TRBD1. J was trimmed by 1 base and V by 0 bases; bases with no gene match: 2. The CDR3 is 16 residues long. CDR1 and CDR2 (germline): SGHDT, YYEEEE. The CDR3 coding sequence is TGTGCCAGCAGCTTGGGAGGGACAGGGTCTGGAAACACCATATATTTT. Protein: CASSLGGTGSGNTIYF.

The chain uses TRBV11-3 and TRBJ1-1; D uncertain. The germline CDR1 and CDR2 sequences are SGHNT and YENEEA. The germline V and J ends were trimmed by 4 bases and 5 bases, with 8 bases remaining between them. The CDR3 length is 12 residues. The CDR3 protein is CASSSWRTEAFF. The CDR3 region has the DNA TGTGCCAGCAGCTCTTGGCGGACTGAAGCTTTCTTT.

The V call is TRBV7-9, the J call TRBJ1-2; a possible D gene is TRBD1 (5 bases). This CDR3 is 12 amino acids long. Trimming left V 1 base short and J 8 bases short, with 8 bases between. Per germline, CDR1 SEHNR and CDR2 FQNEAQ (reference sequence). The CDR3, as DNA: TGTGCCAGCAGCTTAGACGGGGGAGGCTACACCTTC. The encoded protein is CASSLDGGGYTF. The entire variable domain, with the rest obtained from reference TRBV7-9 and TRBJ1-2, is as follows: DTGVSQNPRHKITKRGQNVTFRCDPISEHNRLYWYRQTLGQGPEFLTYFQNEAQLEKSRLLSDRFSAERPKGSFSTLEIQRTEQGDSAMYLCASSLDGGGYTFGSGTRLTVV.

The J gene is TRBJ1-1, the V gene TRBV7-2; D call uncertain. This CDR3 is built from 14 residues. Germline CDR1 reads SGHTA; CDR2 reads FQGNSA. The V and J ends lost 2 bases and 2 bases respectively, with 9 bases between them. CDR3 in DNA: TGTGCCAGCAGCTTATTCTCGCTCAACACTGAAGCTTTCTTT. Translating it yields CASSLFSLNTEAFF.

This clone was seen just once. The V gene is TRBV6-5, the J gene TRBJ2-7; D gene ambiguous. CDR1 is MNHEY, CDR2 SVGAGI, per germline. This CDR3 is 11 amino acids long. V lost 6 bases and J lost 1, with 4 bases in between. The CDR3 region is CASRSSYEQYF. CDR3 in DNA: TGTGCCAGCAGGAGTTCCTACGAGCAGTACTTC.

V usage is TRBV27 and J usage is TRBJ2-6; D may be TRBD1 (6 bases). The length of the CDR3 is 17 residues. Looked up from germline, CDR1 is MNHEY and CDR2 is SMNVEV (reference sequence). V was cut by 7 bases and J by 0 bases, with 16 bases left in between. DNA for the CDR3: TGTGCCAGCACGTACAGGGCAAGCTTCTCTGGGGCCAACGTCCTGACTTTC. This encodes CASTYRASFSGANVLTF.

This chain connects TRBV27 to TRBJ1-5; no firm D call. Per germline, CDR1 MNHEY and CDR2 SMNVEV (reference sequence). Trimming took 2 bases from V and 0 from J, leaving 2 bases between them. There are 13 residues in the CDR3. This CDR3 is CASSLDSNQPQHF. Written as DNA, the CDR3 is TGTGCCAGCAGTTTAGATAGCAATCAGCCCCAGCATTTT.

The V call is TRBV4-1, the J call TRBJ2-7, with a weak D call TRBD2 (5 bases). The CDR3 length is 16 residues. Germline CDR1 is MGHRA and CDR2 is YSYEKL. V was cut by 1 base and J by 3 bases, with 16 bases left in between. The CDR3 nucleotides read TGCGCCAGCAGCCAAGGACCCGGGGAGAGGGTCTACGAGCAGTACTTC. It translates to CASSQGPGERVYEQYF.

The rearrangement uses TRBV7-2 and TRBJ1-5; D gene unclear. The CDR3 sequence is 16 residues long. Trimming took off 5 bases at V and 2 bases at J, with 16 bases between the two ends. CDR1 and CDR2 from the germline V gene are SGHTA and FQGNSA. The CDR3 region is CASSPQSRQGNQPQHF. The CDR3 bases are TGTGCCAGCAGCCCTCAGTCACGCCAGGGCAATCAGCCCCAGCATTTT.

V gene TRBV12-5 combines with J gene TRBJ1-5; possibly TRBD1 for D (6 bases). V shed 8 bases and J shed 0 bases, with 11 bases lying between them. The CDR3 runs to 14 residues. Per the germline V gene, CDR1 is LGHNT and CDR2 is FRNRAP. The CDR3, as DNA: TGTGCTAGTCGGACAGATTATAGCAATCAGCCCCAGCATTTT. Translated: CASRTDYSNQPQHF.

V and J are TRBV6-1 and TRBJ2-1; possible D gene TRBD2, 5 bases. Germline V gene data show CDR1 as MNHNS and CDR2 as SASEGT. The CDR3 has 13 residues. Trimming removed 7 bases at V and 4 bases at J, with 11 bases between. CDR3 region: CASTSGPYNEQFF. DNA for the CDR3: TGTGCCAGCACGAGCGGACCTTACAATGAGCAGTTCTTC.

The J gene is TRBJ1-2, the V gene TRBV10-2; D uncertain. The CDR3 runs 16 residues. Germline-derived CDR1 and CDR2 are WSHSY and SAAADI. The V end was cut by 0 bases, the J end by 4 bases, with 15 bases between. CDR3 sequence reads: CASSESTPPMGYGYTF. CDR3 bases: TGCGCCAGCAGTGAGTCGACGCCTCCTATGGGCTATGGCTACACCTTC.

The rearrangement joins TRBV29-1 to TRBJ2-7; maybe TRBD1 (6 bases). The CDR3 totals 11 residues. Germline CDR1 SQVTM, CDR2 ANQGSEA. The V and J ends lost 7 bases and 5 bases respectively, with 12 bases between them. This chain's CDR3 is CSATGKHEQYF. As DNA, the CDR3 is TGCAGCGCAACAGGGAAACACGAGCAGTACTTC.

This clone was picked up one time. The chain couples TRBV6-1 to TRBJ1-5, with TRBD1 as a possible D gene (5 bases). Germline values: CDR1 MNHNS, CDR2 SASEGT. The CDR3 runs to 15 residues. V lost 2 bases, J lost 2 bases, and 10 bases lay in between. The CDR3 here is CASSESAQGNQPQHF. As DNA, the CDR3 is TGTGCCAGCAGTGAAAGTGCACAGGGCAATCAGCCCCAGCATTTT.

V is TRBV2 and J is TRBJ2-1; D gene uncertain. Trimming took off 6 bases at V and 8 bases at J, with 14 bases between the two ends. This CDR3 spans 13 amino acids. Germline V lookup: CDR1 SNHLY, CDR2 FYNNEI. The CDR3: CASSFPRGYEQFF. The DNA for the CDR3 is TGTGCCAGCAGCTTCCCCCGAGGCTATGAGCAGTTCTTC.

V gene TRBV7-2 combines with J gene TRBJ2-7; 7 bases match TRBD2. The CDR3 sequence is 16 residues long. Per germline, CDR1 SGHTA and CDR2 FQGNSA. The J segment lost 0 bases and the V segment lost 0 bases, leaving 5 bases of the junction unmatched. CDR3 DNA sequence: TGTGCCAGCAGCTTAGCTTGGCGGGGGAACTCCTACGAGCAGTACTTC. Translation: CASSLAWRGNSYEQYF.

This chain connects TRBV7-8 to TRBJ2-2; maybe TRBD2 (5 bases). The CDR3 is 15 amino acids. Trimming stripped 1 base from V and 4 bases from J, with 10 bases between. Germline CDR1 and CDR2: SGHVS and FQNEAQ. The DNA of the CDR3 is TGTGCCAGCAGCTTAGGCTGGAGGAGCACCGGGGAGCTGTTTTTT. Its translation: CASSLGWRSTGELFF.

The chain has TRBV5-4 and TRBJ2-3, with 8 nucleotides matching TRBD2. Germline V gene data show CDR1 as SGHNT and CDR2 as YYREEE (reference sequence). The CDR3 is 14 residues long. The ends lost 2 bases at V and 1 base at J; junction bases unmatched: 0. For the CDR3, the DNA is TGTGCCAGCAGCTTTAGCGGGGGCACAGATACGCAGTATTTT. Translating it yields CASSFSGGTDTQYF. Complete variable domain (other parts from reference TRBV5-4 and TRBJ2-3): ETGVTQSPTHLIKTRGQQVTLRCSSQSGHNTVSWYQQALGQGPQFIFQYYREEENGRGNFPPRFSGLQFPNYSSELNVNALELDDSALYLCASSFSGGTDTQYFGPGTRLTVL.